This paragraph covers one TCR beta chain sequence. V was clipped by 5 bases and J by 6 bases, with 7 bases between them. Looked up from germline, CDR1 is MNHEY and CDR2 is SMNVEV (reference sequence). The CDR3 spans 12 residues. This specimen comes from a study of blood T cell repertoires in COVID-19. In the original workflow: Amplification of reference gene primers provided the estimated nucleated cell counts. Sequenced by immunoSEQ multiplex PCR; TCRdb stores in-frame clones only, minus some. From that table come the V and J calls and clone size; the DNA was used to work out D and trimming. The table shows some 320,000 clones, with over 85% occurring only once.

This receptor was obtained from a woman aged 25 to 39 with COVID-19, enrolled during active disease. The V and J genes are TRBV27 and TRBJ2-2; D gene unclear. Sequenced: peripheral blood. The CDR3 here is CASSPFPGELFF. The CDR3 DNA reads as TGTGCCAGCAGTCCCTTCCCCGGGGAGCTGTTTTTT.